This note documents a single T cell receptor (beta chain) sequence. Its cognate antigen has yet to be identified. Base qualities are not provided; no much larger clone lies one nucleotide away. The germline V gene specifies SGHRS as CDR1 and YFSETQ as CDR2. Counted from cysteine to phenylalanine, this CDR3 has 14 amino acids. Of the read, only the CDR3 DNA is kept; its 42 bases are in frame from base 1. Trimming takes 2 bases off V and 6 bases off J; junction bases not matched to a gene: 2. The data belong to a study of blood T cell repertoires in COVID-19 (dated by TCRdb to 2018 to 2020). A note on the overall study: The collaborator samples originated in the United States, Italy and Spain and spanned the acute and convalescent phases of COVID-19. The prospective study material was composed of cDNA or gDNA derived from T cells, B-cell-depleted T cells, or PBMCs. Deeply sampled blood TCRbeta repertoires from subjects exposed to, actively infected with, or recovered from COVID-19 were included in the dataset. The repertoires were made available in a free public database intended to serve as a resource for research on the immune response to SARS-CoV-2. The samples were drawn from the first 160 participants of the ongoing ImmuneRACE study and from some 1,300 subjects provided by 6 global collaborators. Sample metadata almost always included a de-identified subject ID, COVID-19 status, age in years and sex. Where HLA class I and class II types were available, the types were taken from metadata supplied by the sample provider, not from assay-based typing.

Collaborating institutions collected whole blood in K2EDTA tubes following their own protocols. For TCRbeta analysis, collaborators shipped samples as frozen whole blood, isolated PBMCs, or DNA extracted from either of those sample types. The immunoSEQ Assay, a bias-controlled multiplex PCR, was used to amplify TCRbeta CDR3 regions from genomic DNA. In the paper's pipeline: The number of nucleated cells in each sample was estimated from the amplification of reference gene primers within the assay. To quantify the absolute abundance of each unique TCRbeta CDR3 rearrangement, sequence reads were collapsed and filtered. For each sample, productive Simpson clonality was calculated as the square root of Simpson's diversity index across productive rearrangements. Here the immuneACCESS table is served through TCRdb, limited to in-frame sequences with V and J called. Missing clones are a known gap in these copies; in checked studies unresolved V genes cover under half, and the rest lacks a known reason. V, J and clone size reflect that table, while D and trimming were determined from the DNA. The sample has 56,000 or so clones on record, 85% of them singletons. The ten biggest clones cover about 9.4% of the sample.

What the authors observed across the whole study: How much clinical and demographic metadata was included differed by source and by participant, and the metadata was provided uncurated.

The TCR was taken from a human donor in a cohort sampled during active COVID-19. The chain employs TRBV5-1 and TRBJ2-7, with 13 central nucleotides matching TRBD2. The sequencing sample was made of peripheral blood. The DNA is TGCGCCAGCAGCTTAGGGACTAGCGGGGTCGAGCAGTACTTC. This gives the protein CASSLGTSGVEQYF.